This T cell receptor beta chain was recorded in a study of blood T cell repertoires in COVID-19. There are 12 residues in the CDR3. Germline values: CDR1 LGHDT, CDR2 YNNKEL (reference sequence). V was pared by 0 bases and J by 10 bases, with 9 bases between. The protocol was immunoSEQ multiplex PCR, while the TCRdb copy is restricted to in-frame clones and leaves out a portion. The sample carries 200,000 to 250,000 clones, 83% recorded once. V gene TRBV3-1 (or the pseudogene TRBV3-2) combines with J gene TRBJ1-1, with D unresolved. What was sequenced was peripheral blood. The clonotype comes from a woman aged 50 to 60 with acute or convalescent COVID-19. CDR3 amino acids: CASSQEAGGAFF. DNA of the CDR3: TGTGCCAGCAGCCAAGAAGCCGGAGGAGCTTTCTTT.